This T cell receptor (beta chain) was documented in a study of PD-1 blockade in classical Hodgkin lymphoma (dated by TCRdb to 2020 to 2022). For the study in its entirety: Nivolumab dosing was 3 mg/kg intravenously every 2 weeks, continuing until either disease progression or unacceptable toxicity. A peripheral blood immune signature of response to PD-1 blockade in classical Hodgkin lymphoma was defined using TCR beta sequencing and CyTOF.

The time point label on this specimen signifies: cycle 2 day 1 (C2D1) of nivolumab. Every trial patient had relapsed following autologous stem cell transplantation, and prior brentuximab vedotin exposure was what differed among cohorts A, B and C. The trial cohort included 50 or so patients with relapsed/refractory classical Hodgkin lymphoma, and each patient had a best overall response of complete response, partial response or progressive disease. Single-agent nivolumab was administered to trial patients in the multi-cohort phase II CheckMate 205 trial. An independent review committee assessed best overall response using the 2007 International Working Group response criteria. Trial PBMCs were collected just before the start of nivolumab (C1D1) and during therapy at cycle 2 day 1 and cycle 4 day 1. Peripheral blood was collected in 8 mL Vacutainer Cell Preparation Tubes, from which PBMCs were isolated by centrifugation and then cryopreserved.

Overall study results and their limits: The study covered only a single clinical trial cohort, and the causes of the repertoire differences, possibly disease activity or prior therapy, were still not defined. Baseline TCR diversity was reported to be lower in newly diagnosed patients than in healthy donors, and even lower in relapsed/refractory patients. Patients starting nivolumab less than 1 year after ASCT had lower diversity and were excluded from later analyses to avoid confounding by immune reconstitution. By C4D1, a significant rise was seen in CD4+ TCR diversity but not in CD8+ TCR diversity (p=0.0027 vs p=0.16), and the rise was most apparent among complete responders (p=0.02). Baseline diversity similar to that of newly diagnosed patients was observed in trial patients achieving complete response, whereas significantly lower diversity was observed in partial responders and progressors.

Turning to this clone: Its cognate antigen has yet to be identified. Base-call qualities are not available, and no considerably larger clone is one nucleotide away. The sample has other DNA sequences that encode this CDR3 too.

The Qiagen DNeasy kit was used to extract genomic DNA both from unsorted PBMCs and from the negatively selected CD4+ and CD8+ fractions. TCR beta CDR3 regions were subjected to amplification by immunoSEQ multiplex PCR with primers that anneal to V and J segments. Amplification bias was minimized using a synthetic immune receptor repertoire, and residual bias was removed computationally after sequencing. The source study handled its data this way. Custom Python scripts were used to quantify repertoire diversity as the Shannon entropy index. Unsorted, CD4+ and CD8+ repertoires were analyzed separately, except for combined analyses in which CD4+ and CD8+ sequences were merged in silico. A clone counted as expanded when the clone's frequency after treatment rose at least 2-fold relative to C1D1, and clones undetected at baseline were given a pseudocount of 0.5. Clones with 0 or 1 copy at C1D1 were defined as singleton clones, while clones with 2 or more copies were defined as non-singleton clones. Clones expanded in unsorted samples were labelled as CD4+, CD8+ or unknown by matching protein sequences in sorted samples from the same patient. Wilcoxon tests were applied to paired samples to test diversity changes from C1D1 to C4D1. The source is immuneACCESS, and TCRdb retained only in-frame sequences with V and J called. Part of the clones is not carried over; for the studies checked, unresolved V genes explain less than half of this, and the remainder is unexplained. The DNA was the basis for D and trimming; V, J and clone size are from that table. Counted in this sample were about 23,000 clones; 80% of them appeared once. Of the sample, 17% falls within the top ten clones.

As encoded in the germline V gene, CDR1 is MNHNS while CDR2 is SASEGT. The CDR3 runs 14 residues from the cysteine to the phenylalanine. The retained sequence is limited to the CDR3, 42 bases, with the frame set at the first base. V lost 6 bases and J lost 4 bases, and the count of bases not matched to a germline gene is 1. The origin of this receptor is a human donor with classical Hodgkin lymphoma. This sequence uses TRBV6-1 and TRBJ2-1; the central 12 bases match TRBD2. The sample was peripheral blood mononuclear cells (PBMCs), taken before the second cycle of nivolumab. CDR3 sequence: CASRTSGRYNEQFF. The DNA is as follows: TGTGCCAGCAGGACTAGCGGGAGATACAATGAGCAGTTCTTC.